Listed here are 17 T cell receptor beta chains from one sample, sequenced in a study of T cell responses to AZD1222 COVID-19 vaccine. Sequenced by immunoSEQ multiplex PCR; TCRdb stores in-frame clones only, minus some. Of about 130,000 clones listed, approximately 94% were seen once; the top ten hold approximately 6.3%. Here the sequenced sample was peripheral blood, taken on day 0 of AZD1222 vaccination. The receptors here all came from an adult in good health.

The rearrangement links TRBV4-1 to TRBJ2-1, with 11 bases aligning to TRBD2. This CDR3 has 17 residues. Germline CDR1 is MGHRA and CDR2 is YSYEKL. V lost 2 bases and J lost 2; bases outside the gene matches: 5. This CDR3 reads CASSQFRSGRAYNEQFF. The CDR3 DNA reads TGCGCCAGCAGCCAATTTCGTAGCGGGAGGGCCTACAATGAGCAGTTCTTC.

The J gene is TRBJ2-3, the V gene TRBV5-1; no clear D. This CDR3 comprises 14 residues. V gave up 0 bases and J gave up 0 bases, with 5 bases separating them. The germline V gene has CDR1 SGHRS and CDR2 YFSETQ. The CDR3 reads CASSLVTSTDTQYF. The CDR3 region has the DNA TGCGCCAGCAGCTTGGTCACGAGCACAGATACGCAGTATTTT. Full variable domain (outside the CDR3, taken from reference TRBV5-1 and TRBJ2-3): KAGVTQTPRYLIKTRGQQVTLSCSPISGHRSVSWYQQTPGQGLQFLFEYFSETQRNKGNFPGRFSGRQFSNSRSEMNVSTLELGDSALYLCASSLVTSTDTQYFGPGTRLTVL.

This clone was seen at least ten times. This chain connects TRBV2 to TRBJ2-7; the D gene could be TRBD1 or TRBD2 (5 bases each). Trimming shortened V by 3 bases and J by 2 bases, and 8 bases separated the two germline ends. CDR1 is SNHLY and CDR2 is FYNNEI in the germline V gene. This CDR3 is built from 13 residues. The CDR3 DNA sequence: TGTGCCAGCAGTGATATGGGGGCCTACGAGCAGTACTTC. As protein: CASSDMGAYEQYF.

The rearrangement links TRBV7-3 to TRBJ2-3, with D unresolved. Trimming pared 6 bases from V and 1 base from J, leaving 8 bases between. This CDR3 spans 13 amino acids. From germline, CDR1 is SGHTA and CDR2 FQGTGA. DNA of the CDR3: TGTGCCAGCAGTCCCCCGGGCACAGATACGCAGTATTTT. It encodes CASSPPGTDTQYF. The full variable domain, in which reference TRBV7-3 and TRBJ2-3 provide the parts outside the CDR3, is GAGVSQTPSNKVTEKGKYVELRCDPISGHTALYWYRQSLGQGPEFLIYFQGTGAADDSGLPNDRFFAVRPEGSVSTLKIQRTERGDSAVYLCASSPPGTDTQYFGPGTRLTVL.

The V call is TRBV6-2 or TRBV6-3, the J call TRBJ1-2; 8 nucleotides align to TRBD1. V shed 2 bases, J shed 0 bases, and the junction held 2 bases outside the gene matches. Germline CDR1 MNHEY, CDR2 SVGEGT. The CDR3 consists of 15 residues. The CDR3 sequence is CASSYQDRANYGYTF. The DNA of the CDR3 is TGTGCCAGCAGTTACCAGGACAGGGCTAACTATGGCTACACCTTC.

The chain uses TRBV3-1 (or the pseudogene TRBV3-2) and TRBJ1-5; TRBD1 matches at 12 bases. V lost 3 bases to trimming and J lost 1 base; unmatched junction nucleotides: 1. This CDR3 comprises 16 residues. CDR1 LGHDT and CDR2 YNNKEL come from the germline V gene (reference sequence). CDR3 sequence reads: CASSQGQGASNQPQHF. The CDR3 DNA reads as TGTGCCAGCAGCCAGGGACAGGGGGCGAGCAATCAGCCCCAGCATTTT.

The chain links TRBV4-3 to TRBJ1-1, with D possibly being TRBD1 (6 bases). The CDR3 is 15 residues long. Looked up from germline, CDR1 is LGHNA and CDR2 is YSLEER. The V gene lost 0 bases and the J gene lost 3 bases, with 11 bases spanning the gap. The chain's CDR3 is CASSQDTRGYTEAFF. The CDR3 nucleotides read TGCGCCAGCAGCCAAGATACAAGGGGGTACACTGAAGCTTTCTTT.

This clone is a singleton in its sample. V usage is TRBV27 and J usage is TRBJ2-7; D is ambiguous. The CDR3 totals 12 residues. Germline V gene data show CDR1 as MNHEY and CDR2 as SMNVEV (reference sequence). Trimming took off 6 bases at V and 0 bases at J, with 6 bases between the two ends. This CDR3 is CASRGYSYEQYF. The CDR3, as DNA: TGTGCCAGCAGAGGGTACTCCTACGAGCAGTACTTC.

The genes are TRBV5-1 and TRBJ1-6; 8 bases are a match to TRBD1. Germline CDR1 and CDR2: SGHRS and YFSETQ. The J segment lost 9 bases and the V segment lost 3 bases, leaving 11 bases of the junction unmatched. This CDR3 contains 16 residues. For the CDR3, the DNA is TGCGCCAGCAGCTCGAACGACAGGGGACTCGGTTCACCCCTCCACTTT. Translation: CASSSNDRGLGSPLHF.

This clone was seen just once. V usage is TRBV6-5 and J usage is TRBJ2-1, with D perhaps TRBD2 (5 bases). V was shortened by 5 bases and J by 12 bases, with 11 bases between the two germline ends. There are 11 residues in the CDR3. Germline V lookup: CDR1 MNHEY, CDR2 SVGAGI. CDR3 coding DNA: TGTGCCAGCAGTACCGCGGGTGTGCAGTTCTTC. This sequence encodes CASSTAGVQFF.

The chain couples TRBV3-1 (or the pseudogene TRBV3-2) to TRBJ2-7; 8 nucleotides line up with TRBD1. The CDR3 runs to 14 residues. The V and J ends lost 2 bases and 7 bases, in that order; junction bases with no gene match: 7. CDR1 and CDR2 from the germline V gene are LGHDT and YNNKEL (reference sequence). CDR3 nucleotide sequence: TGTGCCAGCAGCCAACAGGGGGCTGGGGGTGAGCAGTACTTC. Protein: CASSQQGAGGEQYF.

This clone appeared once. The genes are TRBV5-4 and TRBJ2-7; no clear D gene. The CDR3 is 15 residues long. Germline values: CDR1 SGHNT, CDR2 YYREEE (reference sequence). Trimming pared 0 bases from V and 1 base from J, leaving 11 bases between. The chain's CDR3 is CASSLDPGPSYEQYF. DNA for the CDR3: TGTGCCAGCAGCTTGGATCCGGGTCCTTCCTACGAGCAGTACTTC.

There are a few counts of this clone. The V call is TRBV6-5, the J call TRBJ2-5; a possible D gene is TRBD1 (5 bases). The length of the CDR3 is 13 residues. V was pared by 5 bases and J by 5 bases, with 12 bases between. Germline CDR1 MNHEY, CDR2 SVGAGI. CDR3 residues: CASSRGSGETQYF. The DNA for the CDR3 is TGTGCCAGCAGTAGGGGATCAGGCGAGACCCAGTACTTC.

The chain links TRBV6-4 to TRBJ1-1; 9 positions agree with TRBD1. Germline CDR1 and CDR2: MRHNA and SNTAGT. The CDR3 covers 19 residues. V lost 4 bases, J lost 1 base, and 16 bases stayed unmatched. The CDR3 DNA reads TGTGCCAGCAGTGTCCGGGACCGATGGACAGGGGATCCGAACACTGAAGCTTTCTTT. Its protein is CASSVRDRWTGDPNTEAFF.

This clone was recorded once. The sample carries other DNA sequences with the same CDR3. The chain employs TRBV12-3 or TRBV12-4 and TRBJ2-1; no clear D. V was shortened by 1 base and J by 4 bases, with 5 bases between the two germline ends. This CDR3 is built from 13 residues. The CDR3 region has the DNA TGTGCCAGCAGTTTAGGTCTTTACAATGAGCAGTTCTTC. This gives the protein CASSLGLYNEQFF.

The chain couples TRBV7-3 to TRBJ2-1; 8 positions agree with TRBD2. The J segment lost 6 bases and the V segment lost 4 bases, leaving 5 bases of the junction unmatched. Germline-derived CDR1 and CDR2 are SGHTA and FQGTGA. CDR3 size: 14 residues. CDR3 residues: CASSSGLALNEQFF. The CDR3 DNA reads as TGTGCCAGCAGCTCCGGACTAGCTCTCAATGAGCAGTTCTTC.

The V gene is TRBV7-7, the J gene TRBJ2-1; 10 nucleotides line up with TRBD2. In germline, CDR1 is SSHAT, CDR2 FNYEAQ (reference sequence). This CDR3 region has 16 residues. V gave up 4 bases and J gave up 6 bases; unmatched junction bases: 9. Written as DNA, the CDR3 is TGTGCCAGCAGCTCATCTACGGGACTAGCGTTCAATGAGCAGTTCTTC. Translated, it gives CASSSSTGLAFNEQFF.